The 3 T cell receptor beta chains presented below share a single source sample, sequenced in a study of OX40 agonist ivuxolimab in advanced cancers. Using immunoSEQ multiplex PCR, the repertoire was profiled, and TCRdb retains in-frame clones only, with some absent. The sample lists about 78,000 clones, about 91% occurring once. The sequencing here drew on CD4+ or CD8+ T cells sorted from blood, taken in a trial of the OX40 agonist ivuxolimab. The receptor source for this set is an adult with an advanced solid tumor such as melanoma, head and neck, liver or kidney cancer.

The rearrangement joins TRBV5-1 to TRBJ1-1; D is undetermined. V lost 2 bases and J lost 1, with 9 bases in between. This CDR3 region has 14 residues. From germline, CDR1 is SGHRS and CDR2 YFSETQ. The CDR3 sequence is CASSLTTSNTEAFF. The DNA of the CDR3 is TGCGCCAGCAGCTTAACGACGTCGAACACTGAAGCTTTCTTT.

This chain joins TRBV7-2 and TRBJ1-2, with D hard to call. The germline CDR1 and CDR2 sequences are SGHTA and FQGNSA. V was clipped by 5 bases and J by 8 bases, with 21 bases between them. The CDR3 spans 15 residues. The CDR3: CASSRRETTAQGYTF. The CDR3 region has the DNA TGTGCCAGCAGCCGTAGGGAGACTACTGCTCAAGGCTACACCTTC.

This clone was detected only once. The gene calls are TRBV5-1 and TRBJ2-1; 8 bases are shared with TRBD1. V was pared by 1 base and J by 2 bases, with 8 bases of the junction left unmatched. Germline values: CDR1 SGHRS, CDR2 YFSETQ. This CDR3 is built from 17 residues. The CDR3, as DNA: TGCGCCAGCAGCTTGATGATGGGACAGGCCGCCTACAATGAGCAGTTCTTC. It specifies CASSLMMGQAAYNEQFF.